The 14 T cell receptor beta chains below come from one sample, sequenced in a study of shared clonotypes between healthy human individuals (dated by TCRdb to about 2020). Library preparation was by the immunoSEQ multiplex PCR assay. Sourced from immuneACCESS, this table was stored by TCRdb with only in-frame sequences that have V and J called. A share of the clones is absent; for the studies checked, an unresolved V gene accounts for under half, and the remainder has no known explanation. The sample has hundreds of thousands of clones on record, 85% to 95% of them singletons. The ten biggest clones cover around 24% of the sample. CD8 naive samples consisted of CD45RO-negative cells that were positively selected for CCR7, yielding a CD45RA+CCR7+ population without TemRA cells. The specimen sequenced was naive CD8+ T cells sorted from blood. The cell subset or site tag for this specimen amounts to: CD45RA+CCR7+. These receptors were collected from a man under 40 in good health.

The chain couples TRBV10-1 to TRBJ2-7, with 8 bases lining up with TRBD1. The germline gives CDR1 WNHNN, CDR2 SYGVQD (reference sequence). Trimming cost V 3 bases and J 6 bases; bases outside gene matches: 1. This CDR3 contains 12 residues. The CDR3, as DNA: TGCGCCAGCAGTGAAACAGGGGGCGAGCAGTACTTC. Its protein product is CASSETGGEQYF.

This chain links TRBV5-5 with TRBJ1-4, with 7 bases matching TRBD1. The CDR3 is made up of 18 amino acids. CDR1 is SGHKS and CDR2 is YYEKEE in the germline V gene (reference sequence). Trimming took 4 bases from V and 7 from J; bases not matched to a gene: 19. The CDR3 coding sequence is TGTGCCAGCAGCGGTACCACAGGGGCTGGGGTTCTCCGTGAAAAACTGTTTTTT. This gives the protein CASSGTTGAGVLREKLFF.

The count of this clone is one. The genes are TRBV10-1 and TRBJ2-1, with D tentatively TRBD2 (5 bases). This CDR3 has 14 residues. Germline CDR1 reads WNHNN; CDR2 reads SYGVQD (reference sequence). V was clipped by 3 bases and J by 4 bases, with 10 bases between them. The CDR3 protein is CASSDEGRYNEQFF. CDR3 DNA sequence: TGCGCCAGCAGTGATGAGGGAAGGTACAATGAGCAGTTCTTC.

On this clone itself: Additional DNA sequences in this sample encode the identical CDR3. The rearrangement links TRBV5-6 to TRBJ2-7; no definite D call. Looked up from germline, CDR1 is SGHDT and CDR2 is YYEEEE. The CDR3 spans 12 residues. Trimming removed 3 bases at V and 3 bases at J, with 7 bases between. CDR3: CASSSAYYEQYF. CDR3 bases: TGTGCCAGCAGCTCGGCCTACTACGAGCAGTACTTC.

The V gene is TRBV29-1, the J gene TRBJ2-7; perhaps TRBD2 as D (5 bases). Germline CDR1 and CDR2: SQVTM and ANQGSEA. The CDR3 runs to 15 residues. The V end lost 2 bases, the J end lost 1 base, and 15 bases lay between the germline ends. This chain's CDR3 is CSVELRAGLSYEQYF. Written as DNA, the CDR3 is TGCAGCGTTGAACTCCGAGCCGGACTTTCCTACGAGCAGTACTTC.

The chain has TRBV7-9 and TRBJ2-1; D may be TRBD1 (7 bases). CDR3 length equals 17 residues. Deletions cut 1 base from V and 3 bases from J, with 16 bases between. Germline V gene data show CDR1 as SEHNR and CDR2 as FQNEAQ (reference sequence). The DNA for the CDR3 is TGTGCCAGCAGCTTAGAGGAGGGGGCCGGCTTCTACAATGAGCAGTTCTTC. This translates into CASSLEEGAGFYNEQFF.

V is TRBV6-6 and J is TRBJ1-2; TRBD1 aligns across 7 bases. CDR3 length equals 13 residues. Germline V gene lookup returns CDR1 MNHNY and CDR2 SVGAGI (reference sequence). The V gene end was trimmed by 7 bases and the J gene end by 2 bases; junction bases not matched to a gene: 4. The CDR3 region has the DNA TGTGCCAGCACTAGGGGGCTGAACTATGGCTACACCTTC. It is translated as CASTRGLNYGYTF.

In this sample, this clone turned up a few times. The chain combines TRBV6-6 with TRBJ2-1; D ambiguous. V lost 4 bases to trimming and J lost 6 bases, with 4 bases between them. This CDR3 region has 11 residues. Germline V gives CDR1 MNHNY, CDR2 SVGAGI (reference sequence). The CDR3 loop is CASSWVNEQFF. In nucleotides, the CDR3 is TGTGCCAGCAGTTGGGTCAATGAGCAGTTCTTC.

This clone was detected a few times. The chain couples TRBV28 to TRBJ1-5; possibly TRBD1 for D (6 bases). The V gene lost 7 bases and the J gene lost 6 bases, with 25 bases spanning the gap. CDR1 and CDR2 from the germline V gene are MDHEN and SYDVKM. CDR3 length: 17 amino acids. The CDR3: CASTHPPETGLFQPQHF. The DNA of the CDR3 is TGTGCCAGCACCCACCCACCCGAGACAGGCCTATTTCAGCCCCAGCATTTT.

The DNA of the CDR3 is TGTGCCAGTAGGACAGGGTGGGGCACTGAAGCTTTCTTT. Translating it yields CASRTGWGTEAFF. This chain uses TRBV19 with TRBJ1-1; TRBD1 matches 7 bases. Germline V gene sequence: CDR1 LNHDA, CDR2 SQIVND (reference sequence). V lost 6 bases, J lost 4 bases, and 5 bases stayed unmatched. This CDR3 is 13 amino acids long.

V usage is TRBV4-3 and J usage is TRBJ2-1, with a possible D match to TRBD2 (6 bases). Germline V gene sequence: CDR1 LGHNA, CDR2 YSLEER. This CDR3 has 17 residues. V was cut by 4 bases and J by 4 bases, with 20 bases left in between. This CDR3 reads CASSPEIAGTIYNEQFF. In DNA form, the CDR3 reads TGCGCCAGCAGCCCCGAGATCGCGGGAACTATATACAATGAGCAGTTCTTC.

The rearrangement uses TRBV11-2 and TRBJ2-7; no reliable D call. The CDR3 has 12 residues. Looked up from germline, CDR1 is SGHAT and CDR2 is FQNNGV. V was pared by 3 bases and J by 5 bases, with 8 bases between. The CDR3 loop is CASSLGNNEQYF. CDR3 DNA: TGTGCCAGCAGCTTGGGGAACAACGAGCAGTACTTC.

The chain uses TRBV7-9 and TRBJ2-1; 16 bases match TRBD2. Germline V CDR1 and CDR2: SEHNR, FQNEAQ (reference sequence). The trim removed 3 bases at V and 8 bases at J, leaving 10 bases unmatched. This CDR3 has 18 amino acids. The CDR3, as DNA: TGTGCCAGCAGCTTCAGGGACGGGACTAGCGGGAGGGCCCATGAGCAGTTCTTC. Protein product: CASSFRDGTSGRAHEQFF.

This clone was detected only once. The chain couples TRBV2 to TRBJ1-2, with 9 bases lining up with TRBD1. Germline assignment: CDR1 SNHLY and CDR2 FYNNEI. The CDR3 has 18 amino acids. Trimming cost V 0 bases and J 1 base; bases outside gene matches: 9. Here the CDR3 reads CASSEALDRGALNYGYTF. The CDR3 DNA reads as TGTGCCAGCAGTGAAGCGCTTGACAGGGGGGCCCTTAACTATGGCTACACCTTC.